This T cell receptor (beta chain) was sequenced in a study of OX40 agonist ivuxolimab in advanced cancers. Sequencing used immunoSEQ multiplex PCR; TCRdb keeps in-frame clones, though not all of them. The sample has under 95,000 clones, 91% seen once; the top ten hold more than 8.5%. CDR1 is SGHVS, CDR2 FQNEAQ, per germline. The CDR3 runs to 15 residues. J lost 5 bases, V lost 2 bases, and 2 bases had no gene match. This TCR was sampled from an adult with an advanced solid tumor such as melanoma, head and neck, liver or kidney cancer. This chain connects TRBV7-8 to TRBJ2-1; 11 bases are shared with TRBD2. Sequences were derived from CD4+ or CD8+ T cells sorted from blood, sampled in a trial of the OX40 agonist ivuxolimab. CDR3: CASSLRLAGHNEQFF. CDR3 sequence (DNA): TGTGCCAGCAGCTTACGACTAGCGGGACACAATGAGCAGTTCTTC.